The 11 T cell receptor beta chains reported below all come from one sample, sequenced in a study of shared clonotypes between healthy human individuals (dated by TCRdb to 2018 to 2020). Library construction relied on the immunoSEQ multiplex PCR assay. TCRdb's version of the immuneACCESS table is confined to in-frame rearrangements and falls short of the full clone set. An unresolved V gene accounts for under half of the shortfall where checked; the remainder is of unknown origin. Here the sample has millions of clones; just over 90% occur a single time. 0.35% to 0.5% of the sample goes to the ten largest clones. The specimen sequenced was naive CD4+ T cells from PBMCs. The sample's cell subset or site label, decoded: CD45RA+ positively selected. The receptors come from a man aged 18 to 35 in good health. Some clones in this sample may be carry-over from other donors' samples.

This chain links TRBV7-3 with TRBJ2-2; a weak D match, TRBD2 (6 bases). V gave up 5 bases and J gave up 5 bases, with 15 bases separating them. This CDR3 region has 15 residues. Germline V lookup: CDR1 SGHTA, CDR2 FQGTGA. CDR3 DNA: TGTGCCAGCAGCCCAGCAGGACTAAATACCGGGGAGCTGTTTTTT. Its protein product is CASSPAGLNTGELFF. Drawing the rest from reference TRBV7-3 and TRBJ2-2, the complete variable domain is GAGVSQTPSNKVTEKGKYVELRCDPISGHTALYWYRQSLGQGPEFLIYFQGTGAADDSGLPNDRFFAVRPEGSVSTLKIQRTERGDSAVYLCASSPAGLNTGELFFGEGSRLTVL.

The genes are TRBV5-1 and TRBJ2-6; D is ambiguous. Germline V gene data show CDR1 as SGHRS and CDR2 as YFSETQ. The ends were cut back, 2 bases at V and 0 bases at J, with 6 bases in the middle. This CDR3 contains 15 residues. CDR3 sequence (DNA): TGCGCCAGCAGCTTATGGAACTCTGGGGCCAACGTCCTGACTTTC. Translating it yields CASSLWNSGANVLTF. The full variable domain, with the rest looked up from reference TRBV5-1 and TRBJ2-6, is KAGVTQTPRYLIKTRGQQVTLSCSPISGHRSVSWYQQTPGQGLQFLFEYFSETQRNKGNFPGRFSGRQFSNSRSEMNVSTLELGDSALYLCASSLWNSGANVLTFGAGSRLTVL.

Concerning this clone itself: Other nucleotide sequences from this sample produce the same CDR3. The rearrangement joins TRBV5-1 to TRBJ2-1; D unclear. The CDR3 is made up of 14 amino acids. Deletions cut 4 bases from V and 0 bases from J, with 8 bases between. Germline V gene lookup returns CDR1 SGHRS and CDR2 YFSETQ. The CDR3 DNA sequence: TGCGCCAGCAGCACGGATTCCTCCTACAATGAGCAGTTCTTC. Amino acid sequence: CASSTDSSYNEQFF.

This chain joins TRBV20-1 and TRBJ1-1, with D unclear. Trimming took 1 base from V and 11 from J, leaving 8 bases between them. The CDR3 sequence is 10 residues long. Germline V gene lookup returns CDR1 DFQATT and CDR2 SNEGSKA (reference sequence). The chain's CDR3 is CSARGNWAFF. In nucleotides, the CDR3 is TGCAGTGCTAGAGGGAATTGGGCTTTCTTT.

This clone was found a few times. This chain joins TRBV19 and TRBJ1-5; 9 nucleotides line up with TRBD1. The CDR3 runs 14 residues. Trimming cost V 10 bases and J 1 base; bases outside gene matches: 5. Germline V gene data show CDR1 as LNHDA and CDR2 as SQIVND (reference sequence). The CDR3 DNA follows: TGTGCCACCGAAGGGACAGGGAGCAATCAGCCCCAGCATTTT. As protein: CATEGTGSNQPQHF.

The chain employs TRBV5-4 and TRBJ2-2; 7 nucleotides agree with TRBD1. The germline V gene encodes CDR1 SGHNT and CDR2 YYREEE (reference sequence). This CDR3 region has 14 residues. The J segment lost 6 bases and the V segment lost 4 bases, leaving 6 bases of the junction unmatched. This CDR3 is CASSQRQGAGELFF. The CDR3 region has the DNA TGTGCCAGCAGCCAACGACAGGGTGCCGGGGAGCTGTTTTTT.

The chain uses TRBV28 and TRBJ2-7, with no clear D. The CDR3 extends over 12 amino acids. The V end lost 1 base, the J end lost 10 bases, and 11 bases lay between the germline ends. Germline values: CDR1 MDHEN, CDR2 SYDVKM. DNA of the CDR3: TGTGCCAGCAGTTTATTTCAGGAGATTCAGTACTTC. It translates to CASSLFQEIQYF.

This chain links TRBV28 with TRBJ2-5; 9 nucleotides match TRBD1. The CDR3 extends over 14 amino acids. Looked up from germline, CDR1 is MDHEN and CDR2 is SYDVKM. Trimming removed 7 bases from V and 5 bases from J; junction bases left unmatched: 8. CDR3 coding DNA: TGTGCCAGCAACCGGGACAGGGTGAGGGAGACCCAGTACTTC. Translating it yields CASNRDRVRETQYF.

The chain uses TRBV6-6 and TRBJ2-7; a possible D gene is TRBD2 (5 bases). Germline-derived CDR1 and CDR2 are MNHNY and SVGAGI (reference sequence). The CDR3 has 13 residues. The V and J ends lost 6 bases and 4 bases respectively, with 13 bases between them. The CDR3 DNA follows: TGTGCCAGCAGGGGGTGGGAGAAATACGAGCAGTACTTC. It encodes CASRGWEKYEQYF.

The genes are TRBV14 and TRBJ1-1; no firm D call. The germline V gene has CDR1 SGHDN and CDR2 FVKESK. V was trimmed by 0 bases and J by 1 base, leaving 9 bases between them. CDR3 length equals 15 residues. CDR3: CASSQEMGWNTEAFF. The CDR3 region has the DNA TGTGCCAGCAGCCAAGAGATGGGTTGGAACACTGAAGCTTTCTTT.

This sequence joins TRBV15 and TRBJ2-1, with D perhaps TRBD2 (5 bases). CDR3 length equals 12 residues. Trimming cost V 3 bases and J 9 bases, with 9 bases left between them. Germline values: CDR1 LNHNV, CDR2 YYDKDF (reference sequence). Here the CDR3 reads CATSSARGEQFF. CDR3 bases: TGTGCCACCAGCAGTGCTCGGGGTGAGCAGTTCTTC.